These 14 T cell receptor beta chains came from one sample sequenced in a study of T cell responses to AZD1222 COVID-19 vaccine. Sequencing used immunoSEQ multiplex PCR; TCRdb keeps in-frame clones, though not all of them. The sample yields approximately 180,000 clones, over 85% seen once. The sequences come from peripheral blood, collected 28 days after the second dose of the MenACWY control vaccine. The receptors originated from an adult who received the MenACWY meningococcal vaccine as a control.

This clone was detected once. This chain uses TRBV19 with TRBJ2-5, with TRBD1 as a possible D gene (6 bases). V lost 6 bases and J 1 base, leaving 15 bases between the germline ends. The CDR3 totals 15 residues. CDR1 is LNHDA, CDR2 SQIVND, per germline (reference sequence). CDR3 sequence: CASRNPGQRQETQYF. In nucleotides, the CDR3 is TGTGCCAGTAGGAACCCAGGACAGCGCCAAGAGACCCAGTACTTC.

The CDR3 loop is CASRPTEAGGEQFF. The DNA for the CDR3 is TGTGCCAGCAGGCCAACTGAAGCGGGAGGCGAGCAGTTCTTC. This rearrangement joins TRBV2 to TRBJ2-1, with 9 bases lining up with TRBD2. The CDR3 extends over 14 amino acids. Germline V gene sequence: CDR1 SNHLY, CDR2 FYNNEI. Germline trimming cut 6 bases from V and 10 bases from J; bases unmatched to any gene: 10.

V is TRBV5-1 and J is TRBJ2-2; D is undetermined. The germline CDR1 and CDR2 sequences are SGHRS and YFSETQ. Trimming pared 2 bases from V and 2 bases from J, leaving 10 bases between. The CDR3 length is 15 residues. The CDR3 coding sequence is TGCGCCAGCAGCTTTGGGCAGGTTAACACCGGGGAGCTGTTTTTT. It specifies CASSFGQVNTGELFF.

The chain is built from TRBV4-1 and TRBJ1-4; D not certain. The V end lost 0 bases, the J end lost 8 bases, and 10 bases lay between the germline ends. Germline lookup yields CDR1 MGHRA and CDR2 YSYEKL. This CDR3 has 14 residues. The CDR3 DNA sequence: TGCGCCAGCAGCCAAGATTCCACCATAGAAAAACTGTTTTTT. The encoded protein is CASSQDSTIEKLFF.

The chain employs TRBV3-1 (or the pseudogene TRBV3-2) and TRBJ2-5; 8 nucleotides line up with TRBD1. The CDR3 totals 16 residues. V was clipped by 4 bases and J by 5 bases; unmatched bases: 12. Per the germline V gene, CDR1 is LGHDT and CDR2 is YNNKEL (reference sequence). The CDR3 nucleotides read TGTGCCAGCAGCCCCTTCCAGGGGGCGATCGGGGAGACCCAGTACTTC. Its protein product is CASSPFQGAIGETQYF.

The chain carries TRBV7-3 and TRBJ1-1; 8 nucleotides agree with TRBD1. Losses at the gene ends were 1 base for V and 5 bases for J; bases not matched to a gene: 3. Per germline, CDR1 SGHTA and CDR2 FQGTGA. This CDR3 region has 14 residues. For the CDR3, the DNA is TGTGCCAGCAGCTTAAACAGGGGGGATACTGAAGCTTTCTTT. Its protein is CASSLNRGDTEAFF. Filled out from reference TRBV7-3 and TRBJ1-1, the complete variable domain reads GAGVSQTPSNKVTEKGKYVELRCDPISGHTALYWYRQSLGQGPEFLIYFQGTGAADDSGLPNDRFFAVRPEGSVSTLKIQRTERGDSAVYLCASSLNRGDTEAFFGQGTRLTVV.

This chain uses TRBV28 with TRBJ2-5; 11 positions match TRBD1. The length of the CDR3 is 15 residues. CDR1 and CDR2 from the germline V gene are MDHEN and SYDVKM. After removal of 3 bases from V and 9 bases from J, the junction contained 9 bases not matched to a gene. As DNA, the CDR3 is TGTGCCAGCAGTTTGGTGGACAGGGGGCTGGGGTCCCAGTACTTC. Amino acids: CASSLVDRGLGSQYF.

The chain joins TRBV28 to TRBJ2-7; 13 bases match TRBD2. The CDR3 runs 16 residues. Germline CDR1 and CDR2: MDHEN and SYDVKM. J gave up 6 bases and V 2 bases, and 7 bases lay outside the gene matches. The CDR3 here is CASSLPGLAGRGEQYF. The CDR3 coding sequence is TGTGCCAGCAGTTTACCGGGACTAGCGGGGCGGGGCGAGCAGTACTTC.

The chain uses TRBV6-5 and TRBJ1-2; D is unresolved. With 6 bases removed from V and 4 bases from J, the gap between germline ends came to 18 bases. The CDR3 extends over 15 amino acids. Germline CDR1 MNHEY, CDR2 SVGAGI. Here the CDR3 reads CASRINWQEGYGYTF. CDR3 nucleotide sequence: TGTGCCAGCAGGATTAATTGGCAGGAGGGCTATGGCTACACCTTC.

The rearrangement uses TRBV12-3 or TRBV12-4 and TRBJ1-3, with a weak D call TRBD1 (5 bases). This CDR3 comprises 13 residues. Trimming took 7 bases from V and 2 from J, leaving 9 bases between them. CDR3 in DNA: TGTGCCAGCACCCGACAGCCTGGAAACACCATATATTTT. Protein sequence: CASTRQPGNTIYF.

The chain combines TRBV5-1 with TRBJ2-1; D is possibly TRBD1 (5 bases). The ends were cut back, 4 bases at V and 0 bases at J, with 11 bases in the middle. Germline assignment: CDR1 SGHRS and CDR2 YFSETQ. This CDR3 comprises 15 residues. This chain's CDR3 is CASSDSLSSYNEQFF. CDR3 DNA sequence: TGCGCCAGCAGCGACAGCCTGAGCTCCTACAATGAGCAGTTCTTC.

CDR3 loop: CASSWGLDHNEQFF. In DNA form, the CDR3 reads TGCGCCAGCAGCTGGGGACTAGATCACAATGAGCAGTTCTTC. The chain carries TRBV5-1 and TRBJ2-1; TRBD2 agrees at 8 bases. The V gene's germline CDR1 is SGHRS and CDR2 YFSETQ. The CDR3 contains 14 residues. Trimming removed 3 bases from V and 5 bases from J; junction bases left unmatched: 4.

The CDR3 is CSVDRNTEAFF. CDR3 coding DNA: TGCAGCGTTGACAGGAACACTGAAGCTTTCTTT. The chain recombines TRBV29-1 with TRBJ1-1; D is uncertain. The CDR3 has 11 residues. CDR1 is SQVTM and CDR2 is ANQGSEA in the germline V gene. V was trimmed by 3 bases and J by 1 base, leaving 3 bases between them.

The CDR3: CASSPIHRADTGELFF. The CDR3 coding sequence is TGTGCCAGTAGTCCGATTCACAGGGCGGACACCGGGGAGCTGTTTTTT. This chain uses TRBV19 with TRBJ2-2; maybe TRBD1 (6 bases). V dropped 5 bases and J dropped 3 bases, with 16 bases sitting between them. Germline loops: CDR1 LNHDA, CDR2 SQIVND (reference sequence). The CDR3 is 16 residues long.